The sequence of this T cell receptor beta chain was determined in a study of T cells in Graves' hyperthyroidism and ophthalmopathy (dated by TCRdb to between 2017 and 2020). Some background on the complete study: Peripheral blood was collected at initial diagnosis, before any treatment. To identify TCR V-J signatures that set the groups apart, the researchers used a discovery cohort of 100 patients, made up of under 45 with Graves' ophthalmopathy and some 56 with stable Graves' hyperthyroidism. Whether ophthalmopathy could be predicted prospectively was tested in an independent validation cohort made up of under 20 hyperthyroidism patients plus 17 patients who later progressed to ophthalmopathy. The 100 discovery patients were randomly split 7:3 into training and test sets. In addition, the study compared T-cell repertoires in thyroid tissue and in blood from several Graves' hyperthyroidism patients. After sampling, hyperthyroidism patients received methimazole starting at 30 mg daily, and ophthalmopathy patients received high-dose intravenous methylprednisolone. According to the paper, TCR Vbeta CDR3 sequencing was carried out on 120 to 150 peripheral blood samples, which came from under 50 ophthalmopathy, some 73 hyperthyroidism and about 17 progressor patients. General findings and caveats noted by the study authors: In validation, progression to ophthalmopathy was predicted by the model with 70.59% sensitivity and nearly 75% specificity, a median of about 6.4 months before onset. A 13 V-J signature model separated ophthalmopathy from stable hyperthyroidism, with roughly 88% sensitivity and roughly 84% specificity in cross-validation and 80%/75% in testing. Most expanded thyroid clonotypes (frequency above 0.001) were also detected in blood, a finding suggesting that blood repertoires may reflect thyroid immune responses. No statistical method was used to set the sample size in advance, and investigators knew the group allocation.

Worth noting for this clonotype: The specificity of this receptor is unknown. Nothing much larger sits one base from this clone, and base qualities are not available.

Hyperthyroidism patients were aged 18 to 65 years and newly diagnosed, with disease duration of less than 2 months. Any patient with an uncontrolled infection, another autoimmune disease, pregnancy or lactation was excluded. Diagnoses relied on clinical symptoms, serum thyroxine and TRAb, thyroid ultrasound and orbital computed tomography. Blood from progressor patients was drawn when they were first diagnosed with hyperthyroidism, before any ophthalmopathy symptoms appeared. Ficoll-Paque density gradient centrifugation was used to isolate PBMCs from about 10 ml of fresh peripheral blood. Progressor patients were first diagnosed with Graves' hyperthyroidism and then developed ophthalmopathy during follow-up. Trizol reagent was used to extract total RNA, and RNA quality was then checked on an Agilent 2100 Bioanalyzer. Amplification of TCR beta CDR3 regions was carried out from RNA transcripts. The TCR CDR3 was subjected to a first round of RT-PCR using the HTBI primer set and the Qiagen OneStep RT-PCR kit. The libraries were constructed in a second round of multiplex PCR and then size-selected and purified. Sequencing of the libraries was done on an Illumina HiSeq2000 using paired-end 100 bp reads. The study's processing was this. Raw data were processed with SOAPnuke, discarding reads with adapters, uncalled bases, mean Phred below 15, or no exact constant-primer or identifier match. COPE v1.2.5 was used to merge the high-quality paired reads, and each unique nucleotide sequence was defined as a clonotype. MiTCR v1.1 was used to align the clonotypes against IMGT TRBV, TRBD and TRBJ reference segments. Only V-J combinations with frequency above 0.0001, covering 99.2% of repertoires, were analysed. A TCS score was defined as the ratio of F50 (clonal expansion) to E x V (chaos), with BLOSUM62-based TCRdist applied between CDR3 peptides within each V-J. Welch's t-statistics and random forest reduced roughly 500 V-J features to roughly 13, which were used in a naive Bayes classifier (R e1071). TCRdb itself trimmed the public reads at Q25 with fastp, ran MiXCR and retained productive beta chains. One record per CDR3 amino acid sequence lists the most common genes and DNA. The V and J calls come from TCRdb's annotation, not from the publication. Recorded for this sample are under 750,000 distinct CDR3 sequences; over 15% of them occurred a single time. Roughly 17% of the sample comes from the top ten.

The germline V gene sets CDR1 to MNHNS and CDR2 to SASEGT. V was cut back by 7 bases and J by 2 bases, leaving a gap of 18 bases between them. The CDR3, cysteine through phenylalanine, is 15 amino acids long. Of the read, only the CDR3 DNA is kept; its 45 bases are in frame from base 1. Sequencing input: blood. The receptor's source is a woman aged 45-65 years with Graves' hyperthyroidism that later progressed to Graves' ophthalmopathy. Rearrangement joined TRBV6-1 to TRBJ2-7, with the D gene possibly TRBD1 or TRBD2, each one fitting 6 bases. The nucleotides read TGTGCCAGCACCTCTCGGGGGCGGACACCCTACGAGCAGTACTTC. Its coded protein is CASTSRGRTPYEQYF.